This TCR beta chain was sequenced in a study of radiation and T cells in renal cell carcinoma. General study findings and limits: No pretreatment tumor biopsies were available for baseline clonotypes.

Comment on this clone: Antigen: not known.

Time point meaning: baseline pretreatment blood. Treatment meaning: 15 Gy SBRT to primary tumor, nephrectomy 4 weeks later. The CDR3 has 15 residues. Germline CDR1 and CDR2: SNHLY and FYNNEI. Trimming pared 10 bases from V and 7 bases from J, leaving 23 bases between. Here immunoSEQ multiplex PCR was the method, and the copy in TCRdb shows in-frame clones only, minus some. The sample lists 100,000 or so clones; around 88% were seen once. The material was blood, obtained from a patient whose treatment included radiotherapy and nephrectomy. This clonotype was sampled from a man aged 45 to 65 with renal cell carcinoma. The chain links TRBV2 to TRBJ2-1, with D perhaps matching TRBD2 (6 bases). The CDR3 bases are TGTGCCACCTCAGCAAGGACACTAGCAAGGAATGAGCAGTTCTTC. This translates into CATSARTLARNEQFF.